A selection of T cell receptor beta chains follows, all from one sample in a study of T cell changes during pregnancy in multiple sclerosis. Generated by immunoSEQ multiplex PCR, the TCRdb table keeps only in-frame clones and is missing some. The sample gives some 80,000 clones, roughly 94% of which show up once; approximately 2.5% is in the top ten. The sample consisted of peripheral blood, taken before pregnancy. The origin of the receptors is a female donor with multiple sclerosis, enrolled in a pregnancy study. Both conserved end residues are part of each CDR3. The order of the fields is clone size, V gene, CDR3 protein. Clone sizes are given selectively: once, few, many, or a class where the clone is expanded.

clone size: -; V gene: TRBV27; CDR3 protein: CASRLSLAGDEQFF
clone size: once; V gene: TRBV28; CDR3 protein: CASSFQHPNTEAFF
clone size: once; V gene: TRBV28; CDR3 protein: CASSSPGLADYEQYF
clone size: -; V gene: TRBV18; CDR3 protein: CASSPGDRGSEQYF
clone size: -; V gene: TRBV28; CDR3 protein: CASSSGFGTGSVAAQYF
clone size: -; V gene: TRBV7-9; CDR3 protein: CASSLAGGIYEQYF
clone size: few; V gene: TRBV7-9; CDR3 protein: CASSLSPGVNTGELFF
clone size: few; V gene: TRBV5-6; CDR3 protein: CASTTGSRGRFSF
clone size: once; V gene: TRBV6-5; CDR3 protein: CASSLQGAPGNTIYF
clone size: -; V gene: TRBV28; CDR3 protein: CASSLPRQGTNYGYTF
clone size: -; V gene: TRBV19; CDR3 protein: CASSATRGETQYF
clone size: -; V gene: TRBV18; CDR3 protein: CASSTKTGTANTGELFF
clone size: -; V gene: TRBV28; CDR3 protein: CASQTGGNQPQHF
clone size: -; V gene: TRBV7-8; CDR3 protein: CASTRFSYEQFF
clone size: -; V gene: TRBV7-2; CDR3 protein: CASSLGWGVVEKLFF
clone size: -; V gene: TRBV7-9; CDR3 protein: CASSSFGQGPPSWETQYF
clone size: -; V gene: TRBV28; CDR3 protein: CASSTVQGQYQPQHF
clone size: medium-sized; V gene: TRBV9; CDR3 protein: CALKGGGTSYEQYF
clone size: -; V gene: TRBV11-2; CDR3 protein: CASSRQGWDTGELFF
clone size: -; V gene: TRBV4-1; CDR3 protein: CASSQEGAERGTQYF
clone size: -; V gene: TRBV7-3; CDR3 protein: CASSPGQNYGYTF
clone size: few; V gene: TRBV11-3; CDR3 protein: CASSVEGREGKDEQFF
clone size: -; V gene: TRBV6-5; CDR3 protein: CASSYTPLGLTDTQYF
clone size: once; V gene: TRBV6-1; CDR3 protein: CASSDKDRWNTEAFF
clone size: -; V gene: TRBV14; CDR3 protein: CASSQLSASGSWETQYF
clone size: -; V gene: TRBV7-2; CDR3 protein: CASSVQGIGYYNEQFF
clone size: -; V gene: TRBV27; CDR3 protein: CASSALSSGPGVSYTF
clone size: once; V gene: TRBV7-2; CDR3 protein: CASSPQGGRNTYEQYF
clone size: -; V gene: TRBV7-2; CDR3 protein: CASSLRGQGRGIDYGYTF
clone size: -; V gene: TRBV19; CDR3 protein: CASSRTAPDTQYF
clone size: -; V gene: TRBV28; CDR3 protein: CASKTGTVYSNQPQHF
clone size: -; V gene: TRBV2; CDR3 protein: CASTRAGGWGGELFF
clone size: -; V gene: TRBV5-1; CDR3 protein: CASRGLADTGELFF
clone size: -; V gene: TRBV5-4; CDR3 protein: CASSLGLAANNEQFF
clone size: -; V gene: TRBV27; CDR3 protein: CASSLRTGGWYEQFF
clone size: -; V gene: TRBV2; CDR3 protein: CASLGRGQYEQYF
clone size: -; V gene: TRBV27; CDR3 protein: CASSLSYRGPDNEQYF
clone size: -; V gene: TRBV15; CDR3 protein: CATSRGRDRVTDTQYF